This TCR beta chain is drawn from a study of blood T cell repertoires in COVID-19. Whole-study context: Samples of COVID-19 (acute and convalescent) were obtained from the United States, Italy and Spain.

Here immunoSEQ multiplex PCR was the method, and the copy in TCRdb shows in-frame clones only, minus some. The sample holds about 180,000 clones, roughly 89% seen once. Trimming took 5 bases from V and 3 from J; bases not matched to a gene: 10. Germline CDR1 SGHTA, CDR2 FQGNSA. The CDR3 spans 16 residues. Seattle patients were enrolled while actively infected and followed longitudinally. The TCR sequence derives from a woman between 65 and 79 years old with COVID-19, enrolled during active disease. The specimen was peripheral blood. V is TRBV7-2 and J is TRBJ2-3, with 8 bases fitting TRBD2. The CDR3 sequence: CASSLQREMRTDTQYF. The CDR3 DNA sequence: TGTGCCAGCAGCCTACAGCGGGAGATGAGGACAGATACGCAGTATTTT.